Below are 10 T cell receptor beta chains sequenced from a single sample in a study of technical replicates of blood from several donors. Clones were read by immunoSEQ multiplex PCR, and TCRdb kept only the in-frame ones, dropping some. This sample carries approximately 82,000 clones, approximately 94% of them seen once, and the ten largest clones take under 0.3%. The sample was T cells isolated from PBMCs. The receptors were sampled from a human donor in good health.

The rearrangement uses TRBV6-5 and TRBJ2-1, with TRBD2 matching 9 bases. V was pared by 1 base and J by 8 bases, with 6 bases of the junction left unmatched. Germline V lookup: CDR1 MNHEY, CDR2 SVGAGI. The CDR3 runs to 15 residues. CDR3 sequence: CASSYWGLAGDEQFF. The CDR3 DNA reads TGTGCCAGCAGTTACTGGGGACTAGCTGGCGATGAGCAGTTCTTC.

The chain couples TRBV5-4 to TRBJ2-7; 8 bases line up with TRBD1. Germline V CDR1 and CDR2: SGHNT, YYREEE (reference sequence). The V segment lost 3 bases and the J segment 3 bases; nucleotides outside the gene matches: 5. The CDR3 is 14 residues long. Written as DNA, the CDR3 is TGTGCCAGCAGCTCACAGGGGGGATTCTACGAGCAGTACTTC. Translating gives CASSSQGGFYEQYF.

The chain is built from TRBV2 and TRBJ1-1; tentatively, D is TRBD1 (6 bases). The CDR3 sequence is 13 residues long. From germline, CDR1 is SNHLY and CDR2 FYNNEI. V was clipped by 5 bases and J by 4 bases, with 11 bases between them. The CDR3 bases are TGTGCCAGCAGTTACAGGGCTGGCACTGAAGCTTTCTTT. Encoded protein: CASSYRAGTEAFF.

This sequence joins TRBV29-1 and TRBJ2-1; tentatively, D is TRBD2 (5 bases). V was pared by 6 bases and J by 7 bases, with 10 bases between. CDR1 SQVTM and CDR2 ANQGSEA come from the germline V gene. The length of the CDR3 is 11 residues. This CDR3 is CSVDSQNEQFF. DNA for the CDR3: TGCAGCGTGGACTCCCAGAATGAGCAGTTCTTC.

V gene TRBV6-1 combines with J gene TRBJ2-3; no definite D call. The germline CDR1 and CDR2 sequences are MNHNS and SASEGT. This CDR3 has 15 amino acids. Trimming took off 4 bases at V and 0 bases at J, with 11 bases between the two ends. As DNA, the CDR3 is TGTGCCAGCAGTGCGTCGGCGGCTAGCACAGATACGCAGTATTTT. It specifies CASSASAASTDTQYF.

The chain carries TRBV7-9 and TRBJ1-1, with TRBD1 identical over 7 bases. The germline gives CDR1 SEHNR, CDR2 FQNEAQ (reference sequence). Trimming cost V 1 base and J 5 bases; bases outside gene matches: 7. The CDR3 extends over 15 amino acids. This CDR3 reads CASSLDLGQETEAFF. As DNA, the CDR3 is TGTGCCAGCAGCTTAGATTTAGGACAGGAGACTGAAGCTTTCTTT.

This rearrangement joins TRBV4-2 to TRBJ1-5, with D possibly matching TRBD1 (5 bases). Trimming cost V 0 bases and J 3 bases, with 9 bases left between them. CDR3 length: 15 amino acids. Germline CDR1 reads LGHNA; CDR2 reads YNFKEQ. The CDR3 is CASSQEGGDNQPQHF. The CDR3 coding sequence is TGTGCCAGCAGCCAAGAGGGGGGGGACAATCAGCCCCAGCATTTT.

The table lists this clone with a count of one. The J gene is TRBJ1-1, the V gene TRBV2, with D possibly TRBD1 on 6 matching bases. Germline lookup yields CDR1 SNHLY and CDR2 FYNNEI. The CDR3 sequence is 14 residues long. With 3 bases removed from V and 4 bases from J, the gap between germline ends came to 12 bases. The DNA for the CDR3 is TGTGCCAGCAGTGAGGGGGCGCTGGGCACTGAAGCTTTCTTT. Translated: CASSEGALGTEAFF.

The V and J genes are TRBV29-1 and TRBJ2-3, with D maybe TRBD1 (5 bases). V shed 0 bases and J shed 0 bases, with 7 bases lying between them. The germline V gene encodes CDR1 SQVTM and CDR2 ANQGSEA. The CDR3 consists of 14 residues. CDR3 DNA sequence: TGCAGCGTTGAAGATCAGGGAAGCACAGATACGCAGTATTTT. Amino acids: CSVEDQGSTDTQYF.

The chain combines TRBV29-1 with TRBJ2-7; 8 bases fit TRBD1. The CDR3 has 14 residues. J was trimmed by 6 bases and V by 4 bases; bases with no gene match: 11. Per germline, CDR1 SQVTM and CDR2 ANQGSEA. Here the CDR3 reads CSVGTGGSVGEQYF. The DNA for the CDR3 is TGCAGCGTTGGTACAGGGGGGTCCGTTGGCGAGCAGTACTTC.